Following are 16 T cell receptor beta chains from one sample sequenced in a study of CD8+ T cells in alopecia areata. Treatment specified: oral pan-JAK inhibitor, 5-10 mg twice daily. RNA was isolated and reverse transcribed to cDNA, the sequencing template. Method: immunoSEQ multiplex PCR; TCRdb's copy keeps in-frame clones and lacks some. The sample includes 95,000 to 110,000 clones, more than 75% of them seen just once. The input for sequencing was CD8+ T cells sorted from blood, taken around week 30, from a patient treated with tofacitinib. The receptor source for this set is a human donor with alopecia areata.

Of note for this clone: At the DNA level, this CDR3 is encoded by other sequences in the same sample as well. This chain links TRBV4-1 with TRBJ2-7; unclear D gene. Germline-derived CDR1 and CDR2 are MGHRA and YSYEKL. Trimming took 0 bases from V and 3 from J, leaving 6 bases between them. The CDR3 spans 13 residues. CDR3 in DNA: TGCGCCAGCAGCCAAGATTCTAGCTACGAGCAGTACTTC. This encodes CASSQDSSYEQYF.

J is TRBJ2-3 and V is TRBV5-5; TRBD1 might be the D (6 bases). Germline loops: CDR1 SGHKS, CDR2 YYEKEE (reference sequence). Trimming took off 0 bases at V and 0 bases at J, with 8 bases between the two ends. The CDR3 contains 15 residues. CDR3 protein: CASSLGQASTDTQYF. Written as DNA, the CDR3 is TGTGCCAGCAGCTTGGGACAGGCCAGCACAGATACGCAGTATTTT.

The gene calls are TRBV11-2 and TRBJ2-2; D gene uncertain. Germline V gene data show CDR1 as SGHAT and CDR2 as FQNNGV. This CDR3 region has 16 residues. Trimming removed 1 base at V and 0 bases at J, with 9 bases between. The DNA of the CDR3 is TGTGCCAGCAGCTTAGCCCCCCACTCGAACACCGGGGAGCTGTTTTTT. This sequence encodes CASSLAPHSNTGELFF. The full variable domain, completed using reference TRBV11-2 and TRBJ2-2, is EAGVAQSPRYKIIEKRQSVAFWCNPISGHATLYWYQQILGQGPKLLIQFQNNGVVDDSQLPKDRFSAERLKGVDSTLKIQPAKLEDSAVYLCASSLAPHSNTGELFFGEGSRLTVL.

The rearrangement links TRBV7-9 to TRBJ2-7; D remains unclear. CDR1 and CDR2 from the germline V gene are SEHNR and FQNEAQ (reference sequence). The CDR3 has 13 amino acids. Trimming stripped 8 bases from V and 6 bases from J, with 17 bases between. DNA of the CDR3: TGTGCCAGCGGCCCCGGAAACCTGGGCGAGCAGTACTTC. Its translation: CASGPGNLGEQYF.

The chain uses TRBV30 and TRBJ2-7, with TRBD1 identical over 7 bases. The germline CDR1 and CDR2 sequences are GTSNPN and SVGIG (reference sequence). There are 13 residues in the CDR3. V dropped 5 bases and J dropped 3; count of bases not matched to a gene: 7. The DNA for the CDR3 is TGTGCCTGGGGACCAACAGGGGACTACGAGCAGTACTTC. Protein sequence: CAWGPTGDYEQYF. Full variable domain (missing parts from reference TRBV30 and TRBJ2-7): SQTIHQWPATLVQPVGSPLSLECTVEGTSNPNLYWYRQAAGRGLQLLFYSVGIGQISSEVPQNLSASRPQDRQFILSSKKLLLSDSGFYLCAWGPTGDYEQYFGPGTRLTVT.

This chain joins TRBV29-1 and TRBJ1-1; no clear D. CDR3 length equals 13 residues. In germline, CDR1 is SQVTM, CDR2 ANQGSEA. V was clipped by 3 bases and J by 3 bases, with 11 bases between them. CDR3 bases: TGCAGCGTTGACTTTGGGCAGTACACTGAAGCTTTCTTT. Protein product: CSVDFGQYTEAFF.

V gene TRBV7-9 combines with J gene TRBJ2-7, with D unclear. The CDR3 extends over 12 amino acids. V was cut by 2 bases and J by 5 bases, with 7 bases left in between. Germline CDR1 and CDR2: SEHNR and FQNEAQ (reference sequence). The CDR3: CASSLLGNEQYF. The CDR3 nucleotides read TGTGCCAGCAGCTTATTAGGGAACGAGCAGTACTTC.

CDR3 in DNA: TGTGCCAGCTCGGACAGGAACTACGAGCAGTACTTC. Its translation is CASSDRNYEQYF. This chain uses TRBV7-9 with TRBJ2-7; 7 bases are shared with TRBD1. CDR3 length equals 12 residues. With V trimmed by 8 bases and J by 3 bases, 4 bases remained unmatched. Per the germline V gene, CDR1 is SEHNR and CDR2 is FQNEAQ (reference sequence).

The V call is TRBV4-1, the J call TRBJ1-3; a possible D gene is TRBD1 (6 bases). This CDR3 contains 13 residues. Trimming took 4 bases from V and 8 from J, leaving 12 bases between them. The germline gives CDR1 MGHRA, CDR2 YSYEKL. As DNA, the CDR3 is TGCGCCAGCAGCCTCACGAGGGGGGACACCATATATTTT. This codes for CASSLTRGDTIYF.

J is TRBJ2-1 and V is TRBV27; the match to TRBD1 covers 7 bases. CDR1 MNHEY and CDR2 SMNVEV come from the germline V gene (reference sequence). Trimming at V came to 4 bases and at J to 6 bases, leaving 0 bases not matched to a gene. This CDR3 is built from 12 residues. The DNA for the CDR3 is TGTGCCAGCAGTTCAGGGGGCAATGAGCAGTTCTTC. Amino acid sequence: CASSSGGNEQFF.

The CDR3 DNA follows: TGTGCCAGCAGCTCCCCACCGGGCGGGATGACTGAAGCTTTCTTT. Protein: CASSSPPGGMTEAFF. This chain uses TRBV7-9 with TRBJ1-1, with unresolved D. V lost 4 bases and J 5 bases, leaving 17 bases between the germline ends. This CDR3 is built from 15 residues. Germline CDR1 and CDR2: SEHNR and FQNEAQ (reference sequence).

The genes are TRBV5-4 and TRBJ2-1, with 8 bases identical to TRBD1. Germline lookup yields CDR1 SGHNT and CDR2 YYREEE (reference sequence). This CDR3 spans 14 amino acids. The V gene end was trimmed by 4 bases and the J gene end by 5 bases; junction bases not matched to a gene: 5. The CDR3 sequence is CASSPATGDNEQFF. DNA of the CDR3: TGTGCCAGCAGCCCAGCGACAGGGGACAATGAGCAGTTCTTC.

About this clone itself: Other DNA sequences from this sample encode an identical CDR3 as well. This chain links TRBV27 with TRBJ2-7, with D uncertain. Trimming cost V 2 bases and J 3 bases, with 8 bases left between them. The CDR3 runs to 13 residues. The germline V gene has CDR1 MNHEY and CDR2 SMNVEV (reference sequence). The CDR3 bases are TGTGCCAGCAGTTTAGGGCAGAGCTACGAGCAGTACTTC. It encodes CASSLGQSYEQYF.

This sequence joins TRBV5-4 and TRBJ2-7; 7 positions agree with TRBD1. Unmatched junction bases numbered 2, after V lost 2 bases and J lost 0 bases. Germline V gene lookup returns CDR1 SGHNT and CDR2 YYREEE (reference sequence). This CDR3 has 14 residues. The CDR3 DNA is TGTGCCAGCAGCTTTTACAGGGGCTCCTACGAGCAGTACTTC. It yields the protein CASSFYRGSYEQYF.

The V and J genes are TRBV7-9 and TRBJ2-3; 11 nucleotides match TRBD2. The length of the CDR3 is 15 residues. The germline CDR1 and CDR2 sequences are SEHNR and FQNEAQ (reference sequence). V lost 1 base, J lost 4 bases, and 1 base stayed unmatched. DNA for the CDR3: TGTGCCAGCAGCTTAGTGACTAGCGGGGCAGATACGCAGTATTTT. This gives the protein CASSLVTSGADTQYF.

This clone was observed a handful of times. V is TRBV7-9 and J is TRBJ2-7; D might be TRBD1 (5 bases). Germline V CDR1 and CDR2: SEHNR, FQNEAQ (reference sequence). The CDR3 has 15 amino acids. With 2 bases removed from V and 0 bases from J, the gap between germline ends came to 11 bases. In DNA, the CDR3 is TGTGCCAGCAGCTTACCAGGGTACAGCTCCTACGAGCAGTACTTC. The encoded protein is CASSLPGYSSYEQYF. The whole variable domain, filled in from reference TRBV7-9 and TRBJ2-7, reads DTGVSQNPRHKITKRGQNVTFRCDPISEHNRLYWYRQTLGQGPEFLTYFQNEAQLEKSRLLSDRFSAERPKGSFSTLEIQRTEQGDSAMYLCASSLPGYSSYEQYFGPGTRLTVT.